The 6 T cell receptor beta chains given below trace back to one sample, sequenced in a study of blood T cell repertoires in COVID-19. TCRdb keeps only in-frame clones here, not all; method: immunoSEQ multiplex PCR. The sample carries roughly 150,000 clones, 85% to 90% recorded once. Specimen: peripheral blood. The receptors derive from a woman in her 70s with COVID-19, enrolled during active disease.

To note about this clone: This sample also contains other DNA sequences that code for the same CDR3. This chain uses TRBV5-4 with TRBJ1-2; 7 nucleotides match TRBD1. This CDR3 contains 13 residues. J was trimmed by 6 bases and V by 0 bases; bases with no gene match: 2. CDR1 SGHNT and CDR2 YYREEE come from the germline V gene (reference sequence). The CDR3 coding sequence is TGTGCCAGCAGCTTGGTAGGGGGCGATGGCTACACCTTC. As protein: CASSLVGGDGYTF. Combining the CDR3 with reference TRBV5-4 and TRBJ1-2 gives the whole variable domain ETGVTQSPTHLIKTRGQQVTLRCSSQSGHNTVSWYQQALGQGPQFIFQYYREEENGRGNFPPRFSGLQFPNYSSELNVNALELDDSALYLCASSLVGGDGYTFGSGTRLTVV.

The V gene is TRBV5-1, the J gene TRBJ1-4; maybe TRBD1 (6 bases). This CDR3 comprises 14 residues. CDR1 and CDR2 from the germline V gene are SGHRS and YFSETQ. V was pared by 2 bases and J by 7 bases, with 12 bases between. The CDR3 DNA follows: TGCGCCAGCAGCTTTGGGGGCGGGGGTGAAAAACTGTTTTTT. It is translated as CASSFGGGGEKLFF.

The chain joins TRBV3-1 (or the pseudogene TRBV3-2) to TRBJ2-5; TRBD2 is a possible D gene (7 bases). The CDR3 length is 17 residues. Per the germline V gene, CDR1 is LGHDT and CDR2 is YNNKEL (reference sequence). Trimming left V 4 bases short and J 5 bases short, with 23 bases between. CDR3: CASSPSLGRGPGETQYF. CDR3 sequence (DNA): TGTGCCAGCAGCCCATCGTTGGGGCGGGGGCCCGGGGAGACCCAGTACTTC.

The V gene is TRBV30, the J gene TRBJ1-1; tentative D call: TRBD1 (6 bases). The CDR3 consists of 12 residues. Germline loops: CDR1 GTSNPN, CDR2 SVGIG (reference sequence). The V gene lost 2 bases and the J gene lost 8 bases, with 12 bases spanning the gap. CDR3 region: CAWSPGDIEAFF. DNA for the CDR3: TGTGCCTGGAGTCCCGGGGACATAGAAGCTTTCTTT. The variable domain in full, completed from reference TRBV30 and TRBJ1-1, reads SQTIHQWPATLVQPVGSPLSLECTVEGTSNPNLYWYRQAAGRGLQLLFYSVGIGQISSEVPQNLSASRPQDRQFILSSKKLLLSDSGFYLCAWSPGDIEAFFGQGTRLTVV.

CDR3 in amino acids: CASSKGQGDYEQYF. Written as DNA, the CDR3 is TGTGCCAGCAGCAAGGGACAGGGAGACTACGAGCAGTACTTC. This chain links TRBV7-8 with TRBJ2-7; TRBD1 matches at 9 bases. This CDR3 region has 14 residues. Germline assignment: CDR1 SGHVS and CDR2 FQNEAQ. V lost 5 bases and J lost 3; bases outside the gene matches: 5. The entire variable domain, with the rest obtained from reference TRBV7-8 and TRBJ2-7, is as follows: GAGVSQSPRYKVAKRGQDVALRCDPISGHVSLFWYQQALGQGPEFLTYFQNEAQLDKSGLPSDRFFAERPEGSVSTLKIQRTQQEDSAVYLCASSKGQGDYEQYFGPGTRLTVT.

The chain uses TRBV5-1 and TRBJ1-6; D is possibly TRBD1 (6 bases). The CDR3 length is 16 residues. Germline CDR1 and CDR2: SGHRS and YFSETQ. V lost 0 bases, J lost 0 bases, and 7 bases lay in between. The CDR3 reads CASSLEGGSYNSPLHF. The CDR3 DNA reads TGCGCCAGCAGCTTGGAAGGGGGCTCCTATAATTCACCCCTCCACTTT.